Listed below are T cell receptor beta chains from one sample, sequenced in a study of beta chain features in type 1 diabetes. TCRdb's copy holds only in-frame clones and misses some; the assay was immunoSEQ multiplex PCR. Of 250,000 to 350,000 clones in the sample, over 12% are singletons; the top ten hold less than 0.02%. The sequenced sample was naive CD4+ T cells from blood. All receptors derive from a man between 18 and 35 years old with type 1 diabetes. CDR3s include the opening cysteine and the closing phenylalanine or tryptophan. The order of the fields is CDR3 length, D gene, V gene, clone size, J gene, CDR3 protein, CDR3 DNA. The D gene is left open where the match is weak. For some rows the clone size is stated as once, few or many, or as a class when expanded; others skip it.

>15|-|TRBV30|few|TRBJ1-5
CAWSVRQGSNQPQHF
TGTGCCTGGAGTGTTCGGCAGGGAAGCAATCAGCCCCAGCATTTT
>20|TRBD2|TRBV2|few|TRBJ2-2
CASRSNRGASGSRYTGELFF
TGTGCCAGCAGGTCGAATAGGGGAGCTAGCGGGAGTAGGTACACCGGGGAGCTGTTTTTT
>16|TRBD2|TRBV30|-|TRBJ2-1
CAWMMRGGLRYNEQFF
TGTGCCTGGATGATGCGGGGGGGCCTTCGTTACAATGAGCAGTTCTTC
>13|TRBD1|TRBV11-2|few|TRBJ1-2
CASSRPQGVGYTF
TGTGCCAGCAGCCGCCCCCAGGGGGTCGGCTACACCTTC
>15|TRBD1|TRBV28|few|TRBJ2-7
CASSAPGTGNYEQYF
TGTGCCAGCAGTGCTCCCGGGACAGGTAACTACGAGCAGTACTTC
>12|-|TRBV27|few|TRBJ1-5
CASRYRDQPQHF
TGTGCCAGCAGGTACAGGGATCAGCCCCAGCATTTT
>15|-|TRBV21-1|few|TRBJ2-1
CASIEGLAGVYEQFF
TGTGCCAGCATAGAAGGACTAGCGGGAGTCTATGAGCAGTTCTTC
>14|-|TRBV4-3|-|TRBJ1-2
CASSQRGSGYGYTF
TGCGCCAGCAGCCAACGGGGTTCTGGCTATGGCTACACCTTC
>15|-|TRBV5-6|-|TRBJ1-5
CASSLAGRPDQPQHF
TGTGCCAGCAGCTTGGCGGGGAGACCGGATCAGCCCCAGCATTTT
>15|TRBD2|TRBV18|-|TRBJ2-7
CASSPGTSGKNEQYF
TGTGCCAGCTCACCCGGGACTAGCGGGAAAAACGAGCAGTACTTC
>18|TRBD2|TRBV7-9|few|TRBJ2-3
CASSFLWTSGRGTDTQYF
TGTGCCAGCAGCTTTCTCTGGACTAGCGGCCGTGGGACAGATACGCAGTATTTT
>16|TRBD1|TRBV11-2|-|TRBJ2-5
CASSGRDRGLGETQYF
TGTGCCAGCAGCGGGCGGGACAGGGGGTTAGGGGAGACCCAGTACTTC
>14|-|TRBV5-1|few|TRBJ2-3
CASTWDSDTDTQYF
TGCGCCAGCACCTGGGACTCCGACACAGATACGCAGTATTTT
>12|-|TRBV28|few|TRBJ2-5
CASSSREETQYF
TGTGCCAGCAGCTCCCGCGAAGAGACCCAGTACTTC
>13|TRBD2|TRBV7-2|-|TRBJ2-2
CAIHGGDTGELFF
TGTGCCATCCACGGGGGGGACACCGGGGAGCTGTTTTTT
>14|-|TRBV7-9|few|TRBJ1-2
CASSLDGGHYGYTF
TGTGCCAGCAGCTTGGACGGAGGACACTATGGCTACACCTTC
>16|TRBD2|TRBV5-4|-|TRBJ2-3
CASSLVVAGSTDTQYF
TGTGCCAGCAGCTTGGTGGTAGCGGGAAGCACAGATACGCAGTATTTT
>17|TRBD1|TRBV7-2|few|TRBJ2-2
CASRRTGTGVNTGELFF
TGTGCCAGCAGGAGAACCGGGACAGGGGTGAACACCGGGGAGCTGTTTTTT
>13|-|TRBV7-9|few|TRBJ2-3
CASSFQGTDTQYF
TGTGCCAGCAGCTTCCAGGGAACAGATACGCAGTATTTT
>13|TRBD1|TRBV19|-|TRBJ2-7
CAKPGQGRYEQYF
TGTGCCAAGCCGGGACAGGGGAGGTACGAGCAGTACTTC
>14|-|TRBV5-6|-|TRBJ2-7
CASSLVGRGDEQYF
TGTGCCAGCAGCTTGGTAGGCAGGGGCGACGAGCAGTACTTC
>16|-|TRBV18|-|TRBJ1-6
CASSPGSRRNNSPLHF
TGTGCCAGCTCACCGGGTTCCAGGCGAAATAATTCACCCCTCCACTTT
>14|-|TRBV27|-|TRBJ2-1
CASSLPGPYNEQFF
TGTGCCAGCAGCCTACCGGGTCCCTACAATGAGCAGTTCTTC
>14|-|TRBV4-3|many|TRBJ2-1
CASSQEWAAAEQFF
TGCGCCAGCAGCCAAGAATGGGCAGCCGCCGAGCAGTTCTTC
>12|-|TRBV28|few|TRBJ1-6
CASSYINSPLHF
TGTGCCAGCAGTTACATTAATTCACCCCTCCACTTT
>11|-|TRBV30|-|TRBJ1-1
CAWDKNTEAFF
TGTGCCTGGGACAAGAACACTGAAGCTTTCTTT
>13|-|TRBV7-2|few|TRBJ2-2
CASSLSVGGELFF
TGTGCCAGCAGTCTTAGCGTAGGCGGGGAGCTGTTTTTT
>12|-|TRBV29-1|-|TRBJ2-7
CSVGRGSYEQYF
TGCAGCGTGGGTCGGGGGTCCTACGAGCAGTACTTC
>15|TRBD2|TRBV9|-|TRBJ2-2
CASTTSGAYTGELFF
TGTGCCAGCACGACTAGCGGGGCCTACACCGGGGAGCTGTTTTTT
>13|-|TRBV19|-|TRBJ2-7
CASSSGPRWEQYF
TGTGCCAGTAGTAGTGGTCCCAGATGGGAGCAGTACTTC
>14|-|TRBV15|-|TRBJ1-4
CATSREQGPEKLFF
TGTGCCACCAGCAGAGAGCAGGGCCCTGAAAAACTGTTTTTT
>14|TRBD2|TRBV10-3|-|TRBJ2-5
CAISGSTSGETQYF
TGTGCCATCAGTGGTTCGACTAGCGGGGAGACCCAGTACTTC
>12|-|TRBV28|-|TRBJ2-7
CASSSMGLGEYF
TGTGCCAGCAGTAGCATGGGGCTTGGGGAGTACTTC
>14|TRBD1|TRBV5-1|-|TRBJ2-5
CASSPGTGKVTQYF
TGCGCCAGCAGCCCCGGGACAGGGAAGGTGACCCAGTACTTC
>15|-|TRBV18|-|TRBJ2-5
CASSPRTVPGETQYF
TGTGCCAGCTCACCCCGGACAGTCCCGGGGGAGACCCAGTACTTC
>14|-|TRBV18|few|TRBJ2-5
CASSPPGREETQYF
TGTGCCAGCTCACCACCGGGCAGGGAAGAGACCCAGTACTTC
>17|TRBD1|TRBV12-5|-|TRBJ2-2
CASGSTLDRGGTGELFF
TGTGCTAGTGGTTCAACCCTGGACAGGGGAGGGACCGGGGAGCTGTTTTTT
>14|-|TRBV9|few|TRBJ2-7
CASSVEARGYEQYF
TGTGCCAGCAGCGTAGAGGCCAGGGGTTACGAGCAGTACTTC
>15|TRBD1|TRBV7-2|few|TRBJ2-1
CASSVQGSEYNEQFF
TGTGCCAGCAGCGTACAGGGGTCCGAATACAATGAGCAGTTCTTC
>14|TRBD1|TRBV5-4|-|TRBJ2-4
CASSLTGGKNIQYF
TGTGCCAGCAGCTTAACAGGGGGGAAAAACATTCAGTACTTC
>14|-|TRBV28|few|TRBJ1-3
CASNQANNGNTIYF
TGTGCCAGCAACCAGGCAAATAATGGAAACACCATATATTTT
>15|TRBD2|TRBV5-4|few|TRBJ2-7
CASSLAGGISYEQYF
TGTGCCAGCAGCTTAGCGGGAGGCATCTCCTACGAGCAGTACTTC
>11|-|TRBV20-1|few|TRBJ1-1
CSASTGRAAFF
TGCAGTGCTAGTACGGGCAGGGCGGCTTTCTTT
>14|TRBD1|TRBV30|-|TRBJ1-4
CAWNPGTGYEKLFF
TGTGCCTGGAACCCCGGGACAGGGTATGAAAAACTGTTTTTT
>15|TRBD2|TRBV28|few|TRBJ2-1
CASSLWTSGYNEQFF
TGTGCCAGCAGTTTATGGACTAGCGGCTACAATGAGCAGTTCTTC
>14|TRBD2|TRBV10-2|few|TRBJ2-3
CASVGTSNADTQYF
TGCGCCAGCGTCGGGACTAGCAACGCCGATACGCAGTATTTT
>14|-|TRBV2|few|TRBJ1-6
CASSHGKLGSPLHF
TGTGCCAGCAGTCATGGCAAGCTAGGCTCACCCCTCCACTTT
>14|-|TRBV19|few|TRBJ2-7
CASSTSAASYEQYF
TGTGCCAGTAGTACCTCCGCGGCTTCCTACGAGCAGTACTTC
>14|-|TRBV7-2|few|TRBJ2-2
CASSPNPRSGELFF
TGTGCCAGCAGCCCAAACCCTAGGTCCGGGGAGCTGTTTTTT
>18|TRBD2|TRBV2|-|TRBJ2-1
CASRGIRSTSGGYNEQFF
TGTGCCAGCAGGGGGATTCGGAGTACTAGCGGGGGATACAATGAGCAGTTCTTC
>15|-|TRBV5-1|-|TRBJ2-6
CASSSQGAGANVLTF
TGCGCCAGCAGCTCCCAGGGCGCTGGGGCCAACGTCCTGACTTTC
>12|-|TRBV9|few|TRBJ2-2
CASKGGTGELFF
TGTGCCAGCAAGGGGGGGACCGGGGAGCTGTTTTTT
>14|-|TRBV11-2|few|TRBJ2-1
CASSPGRGLGEQFF
TGTGCCAGCAGCCCTGGAAGGGGGTTGGGTGAGCAGTTCTTC
>14|-|TRBV7-9|-|TRBJ2-7
CASSLEFSVYEQYF
TGTGCCAGCAGCTTAGAATTTTCCGTCTACGAGCAGTACTTC
>14|-|TRBV7-6|few|TRBJ2-7
CASSLYPSGYEQYF
TGTGCCAGCAGCTTATACCCCTCAGGCTACGAGCAGTACTTC
>15|-|TRBV30|-|TRBJ1-1
CAWEAAGRTNTEAFF
TGTGCCTGGGAGGCCGCAGGGCGGACAAACACTGAAGCTTTCTTT
>20|-|TRBV15|few|TRBJ2-3
CATSRGVIHNSNSSTDTQYF
TGTGCCACCAGCAGAGGTGTGATCCACAACAGCAACTCTAGCACAGATACGCAGTATTTT
>14|TRBD1|TRBV11-2|-|TRBJ2-7
CASSGGQGGYEQYF
TGTGCCAGCAGCGGGGGACAGGGCGGATACGAGCAGTACTTC
>12|-|TRBV29-1|many|TRBJ2-5
CSVTATQETQYF
TGCAGCGTGACAGCGACACAAGAGACCCAGTACTTC
>16|TRBD2|TRBV18|-|TRBJ2-7
CASRTSGGGTSYEQYF
TGTGCCAGCAGAACCAGTGGCGGGGGGACGTCCTACGAGCAGTACTTC